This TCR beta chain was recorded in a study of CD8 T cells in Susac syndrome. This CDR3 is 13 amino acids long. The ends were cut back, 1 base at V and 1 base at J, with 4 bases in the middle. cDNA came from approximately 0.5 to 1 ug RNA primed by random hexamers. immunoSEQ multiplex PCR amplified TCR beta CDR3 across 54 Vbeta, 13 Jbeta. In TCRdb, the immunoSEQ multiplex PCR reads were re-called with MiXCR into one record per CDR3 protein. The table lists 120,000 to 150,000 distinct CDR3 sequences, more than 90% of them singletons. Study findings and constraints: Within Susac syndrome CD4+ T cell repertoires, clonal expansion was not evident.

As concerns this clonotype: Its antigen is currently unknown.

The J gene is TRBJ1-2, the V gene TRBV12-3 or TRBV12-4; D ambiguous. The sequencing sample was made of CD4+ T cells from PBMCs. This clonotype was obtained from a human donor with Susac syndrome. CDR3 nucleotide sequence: TGTGCCAGCAGTTTAGTGGTTAACTATGGCTACACCTTC. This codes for CASSLVVNYGYTF.